This passage covers 19 T cell receptor beta chains from one sample sequenced in a study of blood T cells in healthy people across ages. Using a J-beta primer mix together with a sample-barcoded 5' primer, a second PCR was run for roughly 7 to 12 cycles. TCRdb reprocessed the 5' RACE reads via MiXCR and lists one record per CDR3 protein. The sample lists about a million distinct CDR3 sequences, just over 50% occurring once. The sequenced sample was blood. These receptors were obtained from a woman aged 60-75 years in good health.

The chain uses TRBV12-3 or TRBV12-4 and TRBJ1-5; D uncertain. CDR3 size: 11 residues. CDR3 amino acids: CASFGNQPQHF. CDR3 bases: TGTGCTAGTTTTGGCAATCAGCCCCAGCATTTT.

This clonotype has just a few counts. The gene calls are TRBV20-1 and TRBJ2-7; unclear D gene. The CDR3 is made up of 11 amino acids. V lost 5 bases, J lost 0 bases, and 5 bases lay in between. Germline V gene data show CDR1 as DFQATT and CDR2 as SNEGSKA (reference sequence). CDR3 region: CSAYLSYEQYF. The CDR3 DNA is TGCAGTGCTTACCTCTCCTACGAGCAGTACTTC.

CDR3 residues: CSASEGGSYADEQFF. CDR3 bases: TGCAGCGCGTCCGAGGGGGGGAGTTACGCCGATGAGCAGTTCTTC. V usage is TRBV29-1 and J usage is TRBJ2-1; weak D call: TRBD2 (7 bases). CDR3 length: 15 amino acids. Germline V gene lookup returns CDR1 SQVTM and CDR2 ANQGSEA. Trimming stripped 7 bases from V and 8 bases from J, with 24 bases between.

The chain joins TRBV20-1 to TRBJ2-4, with 9 bases matching TRBD1. CDR1 DFQATT and CDR2 SNEGSKA come from the germline V gene (reference sequence). The CDR3 has 15 amino acids. V shed 5 bases, J shed 0 bases, and the junction held 5 bases outside the gene matches. CDR3 DNA sequence: TGCAGTGCTCACCGACAGGGGGTAGCCAAAAACATTCAGTACTTC. Protein product: CSAHRQGVAKNIQYF.

The chain carries TRBV20-1 and TRBJ2-7; D might be TRBD2 (7 bases). CDR1 is DFQATT, CDR2 SNEGSKA, per germline (reference sequence). The CDR3 is 15 amino acids. Trimming shortened V by 1 base and J by 7 bases, and 20 bases separated the two germline ends. The CDR3 protein is CSARARPGGANEQYF. The CDR3 coding sequence is TGCAGTGCTAGAGCGAGGCCTGGGGGGGCCAATGAGCAGTACTTC.

The chain couples TRBV4-3 to TRBJ1-6; D remains unclear. Germline V CDR1 and CDR2: LGHNA, YSLEER. This CDR3 is built from 15 residues. V was clipped by 0 bases and J by 8 bases, with 11 bases between them. CDR3 DNA sequence: TGCGCCAGCAGCCAAGAAGGAGACGGCTATTCACCCCTCCACTTT. It translates to CASSQEGDGYSPLHF.

Of note for this clonotype: The junction departs from the called germline gene at one end, perhaps through a read error. V gene TRBV28 combines with J gene TRBJ2-5; 11 bases are a match to TRBD1. Matching the DNA end better, TRBJ2-7 makes the J call doubtful. The CDR3 loop spans 14 amino acids. Germline CDR1 reads MDHEN; CDR2 reads SYDVKM. The CDR3 spells CAGRIRDRGDEQYF. In DNA, the CDR3 is TGTGCCGGCAGAATCCGGGACAGGGGGGACGAGCAGTACTTC.

The CDR3: CASKEGRGPEQFF. CDR3 DNA: TGTGCCAGCAAGGAAGGACGGGGACCTGAGCAGTTCTTC. The rearrangement links TRBV6-2 or TRBV6-3 to TRBJ2-1, with D perhaps TRBD1 or TRBD2 (5 bases each). CDR1 is MNHEY and CDR2 is SVGEGT in the germline V gene. The CDR3 is made up of 13 amino acids. V lost 7 bases and J lost 9, with 16 bases in between.

This clonotype occurred a few times. This rearrangement joins TRBV12-3 or TRBV12-4 to TRBJ2-1, with a possible D match to TRBD2 (6 bases). The CDR3 is 13 residues long. Between the trimmed V and J ends, which lost 6 bases and 6 bases, there was a span of 12 bases. The CDR3 coding sequence is TGTGCCAGCAGGGAAGAGGGAGGCAATGAGCAGTTCTTC. Its protein is CASREEGGNEQFF.

The chain carries TRBV28 and TRBJ2-3; 8 bases line up with TRBD2. Trimming took 7 bases from V and 7 from J; bases not matched to a gene: 13. This CDR3 is 15 amino acids long. Germline CDR1 and CDR2: MDHEN and SYDVKM. CDR3 nucleotides: TGTGCCAGCACCTCCCCGGGAGGGGCAACTAATACGCAGTATTTT. This encodes CASTSPGGATNTQYF.

The chain employs TRBV12-3 or TRBV12-4 and TRBJ2-1, with D perhaps TRBD2 (5 bases). This CDR3 contains 13 residues. Between the trimmed V and J ends, which lost 5 bases and 8 bases, there was a span of 13 bases. The CDR3 DNA is TGTGCCAGCAGTCACAGTCTAGCACATGAGCAGTTCTTC. This gives the protein CASSHSLAHEQFF.

This sequence joins TRBV5-1 and TRBJ2-4; TRBD1 matches at 9 bases. The end of the DNA is better explained by TRBJ2-7, so the J call may be wrong. CDR1 and CDR2 (germline): SGHRS, YFSETQ. The CDR3 is 14 residues long. The CDR3, as DNA: TGCGCCAGCAGCTTGAACAGGGGGCGTTACGAGCAGTACTTC. Protein sequence: CASSLNRGRYEQYF.

This rearrangement joins TRBV6-1 to TRBJ2-7; weak D call: TRBD2 (5 bases). TRBJ2-5 explains the end of the DNA better; the J call may be wrong. Germline CDR1 MNHNS, CDR2 SASEGT. This CDR3 region has 14 residues. Here the CDR3 reads CASSEEHGGETQYF. The CDR3, as DNA: TGTGCCAGCAGTGAAGAACACGGAGGAGAGACCCAGTACTTC.

In its sample, this clonotype was seen many times. The rearrangement links TRBV9 to TRBJ2-6; no definite D call. Germline V gene data show CDR1 as SGDLS and CDR2 as YYNGEE. Trimming took 0 bases from V and 1 from J, leaving 2 bases between them. The CDR3 is 14 amino acids. The CDR3 coding sequence is TGTGCCAGCAGCGTAGCTTCTGGGGCCAACGTCCTGACTTTC. Protein product: CASSVASGANVLTF. The complete variable domain, with remaining parts taken from reference TRBV9 and TRBJ2-6, reads DSGVTQTPKHLITATGQRVTLRCSPRSGDLSVYWYQQSLDQGLQFLIQYYNGEERAKGNILERFSAQQFPDLHSELNLSSLELGDSALYFCASSVASGANVLTFGAGSRLTVL.

This chain links TRBV29-1 with TRBJ2-1; D is perhaps TRBD2 (5 bases). CDR1 and CDR2 (germline): SQVTM, ANQGSEA. V lost 6 bases and J 7 bases, leaving 13 bases between the germline ends. CDR3 size: 12 residues. CDR3 nucleotide sequence: TGCAGCGTACTAGACTGGCTGAATGAGCAGTTCTTC. Its translation is CSVLDWLNEQFF.

This clonotype appeared a few times. This chain connects TRBV24-1 to TRBJ2-3; D is possibly TRBD1 (6 bases). CDR3 length equals 14 residues. The germline gives CDR1 KGHDR, CDR2 SFDVKD. V was clipped by 3 bases and J by 5 bases, with 11 bases between them. The CDR3 DNA reads as TGTGCCACCAGTGATACAGGGATCGGAGATACGCAGTATTTT. Translating it yields CATSDTGIGDTQYF.

The chain uses TRBV2 and TRBJ2-7; D not resolved. CDR3 length equals 13 residues. Trimming stripped 11 bases from V and 0 bases from J, with 14 bases between. Germline values: CDR1 SNHLY, CDR2 FYNNEI. The DNA of the CDR3 is TGTGCCGGCGGCGAAATGAGCTCCTACGAGCAGTACTTC. It encodes CAGGEMSSYEQYF.

The rearrangement links TRBV7-3 to TRBJ2-2, with unresolved D. The CDR3 length is 13 residues. Germline CDR1 reads SGHTA; CDR2 reads FQGTGA. V lost 2 bases and J 5 bases, leaving 6 bases between the germline ends. DNA of the CDR3: TGTGCCAGCAGCTTATACTTAACCGGGGAGCTGTTTTTT. Protein product: CASSLYLTGELFF.

The V gene is TRBV27, the J gene TRBJ2-3; D is undetermined. This CDR3 has 14 amino acids. V shed 6 bases and J shed 0 bases, with 10 bases lying between them. Germline V gene data show CDR1 as MNHEY and CDR2 as SMNVEV (reference sequence). The CDR3 nucleotides are TGTGCCAGCAGGTTGACATCTAGCACAGATACGCAGTATTTT. It translates to CASRLTSSTDTQYF.